Listed below are T cell receptor beta chains from one sample, sequenced in a study of cytomegalovirus exposure and HLA in healthy donors. Measured with immunoSEQ multiplex PCR; TCRdb has only the in-frame clones, and not every one. The profile shows roughly 330,000 clones, approximately 90% of them singletons. Input material: PBMCs. The source is a woman in her 30s in good health and CMV-seropositive. Both conserved end residues are part of each CDR3. Fields, in order: J gene, clone size, V gene, D gene, CDR3 length, CDR3 DNA, CDR3 protein. D genes are given only for firm matches. Clone size is stated in some rows and not others, as once, few, many or a class when expanded.

TRBJ2-7 - TRBV19 TRBD2 15 TGTGCCAGTAGTATAGATCCCGCTAGCGGCTACGAGCAGTACTTC CASSIDPASGYEQYF
TRBJ1-5 - TRBV5-8 - 16 TGTGCCAGCAGCTTGGGTGGAGTATGGAGCAATCAGCCCCAGCATTTT CASSLGGVWSNQPQHF
TRBJ2-3 - TRBV5-1 TRBD2 16 TGCGCCAGCAGCTTGTCACGGGGGGGCACGACAGATACGCAGTATTTT CASSLSRGGTTDTQYF
TRBJ2-3 - TRBV29-1 TRBD2 14 TGCAGCGTTGCGACTAGCGGGGGGTGGGATACGCAGTATTTT CSVATSGGWDTQYF
TRBJ2-7 - TRBV28 TRBD2 16 TGTGCCAGCAGTTTATCCGGGACTAGCGGACTCTACGAGCAGTACTTC CASSLSGTSGLYEQYF
TRBJ2-7 - TRBV27 - 13 TGTGCCAGCAGTCCGGGACGGAACTACGAGCAGTACTTC CASSPGRNYEQYF
TRBJ1-6 - TRBV5-8 TRBD1 18 TGTGCCAGCAGCTTTACCGGGACAGGGGCTGGGGGCCATTCACCCCTCCACTTT CASSFTGTGAGGHSPLHF
TRBJ2-3 - TRBV27 - 14 TGTGCCAGCAGTCCAGGACCCGTCACAGATACGCAGTATTTT CASSPGPVTDTQYF
TRBJ1-1 - TRBV14 TRBD1 16 TGTGCCAGCAGCCTCTCATGGACAGGGGGCAACACTGAAGCTTTCTTT CASSLSWTGGNTEAFF
TRBJ2-7 - TRBV19 - 16 TGTGCCAGTAGTATTGGGCGGAGCAACAGGGCCTACGAGCAGTACTTC CASSIGRSNRAYEQYF
TRBJ1-4 - TRBV4-1 TRBD1 18 TGCGCCAGCAGCCAAGAGGCAGGGGGATCGGAGTTCGGTGAAAAACTGTTTTTT CASSQEAGGSEFGEKLFF
TRBJ1-4 - TRBV7-9 - 15 TGTGCCAGCAGCTTAGGAACAGTAACGAATGAAAAACTGTTTTTT CASSLGTVTNEKLFF
TRBJ2-7 once TRBV5-1 TRBD2 15 TGCGCCAGCAGCTTGGTGGGAGGGAGCTCCTACGAGCAGTACTTC CASSLVGGSSYEQYF
TRBJ2-7 - TRBV7-3 - 14 TGTGCCAGCAGCTTATTGCCCTCCTCTAAGGAGCAGTACTTC CASSLLPSSKEQYF
TRBJ1-2 once TRBV18 TRBD1 20 TGTGCCAGCTCACCAACGGATCACCCGGGACAGGGGGCTTATAGCTATGGCTACACCTTC CASSPTDHPGQGAYSYGYTF
TRBJ1-1 - TRBV4-1 - 15 TGCGCCAGCAGCCACCGCGGCCTCTGGAACACTGAAGCTTTCTTT CASSHRGLWNTEAFF
TRBJ1-4 - TRBV29-1 TRBD1 13 TGCAGCGGACAGGGAGGGACAGCCGGGGAACTGTTTTTT CSGQGGTAGELFF
TRBJ2-7 - TRBV2 - 14 TGTGCCAGCAGTGCCGATGTAGGGTCTTACGAGCAGTACTTC CASSADVGSYEQYF
TRBJ2-7 - TRBV28 TRBD2 13 TGTGCCAGCAAGGCGGGGGTTCCCTACGAGCAGTACTTC CASKAGVPYEQYF
TRBJ2-5 - TRBV10-2 - 12 TGCGCCAGCAGTGAGTCATATGAGACCCAGTACTTC CASSESYETQYF
TRBJ2-2 - TRBV14 TRBD2 16 TGTGCCAGCAGCCTAACTAGCGGGGGGAGCACCGGGGAGCTGTTTTTT CASSLTSGGSTGELFF
TRBJ1-2 - TRBV25-1 - 12 TGTGCCAGCAGTGTGACAGGTGGTGGCTACACCTTC CASSVTGGGYTF
TRBJ1-5 - TRBV5-5 TRBD1 15 TGTGCCAGCAGCTTAACCAGGGGGCATCATCAGCCCCAGCATTTT CASSLTRGHHQPQHF
TRBJ1-1 - TRBV7-9 - 12 TGTGCCAGCAGCTTAGCGAGTGACAGAGATTTCTTT CASSLASDRDFF
TRBJ1-2 - TRBV11-2 TRBD1 16 TGTGCCAGCAGCTTGGGAACAGGGGGCGTGATCTATGGCTACACCTTC CASSLGTGGVIYGYTF
TRBJ2-7 - TRBV9 - 14 TGTGCCAGCAGCCCCTTAGAAAGCCCCTACGAGCAGTACTTC CASSPLESPYEQYF
TRBJ1-2 - TRBV28 TRBD1 14 TGTGCCAGCACCAATTATGCAGGGGGCGGTGGCTACACCTTC CASTNYAGGGGYTF
TRBJ2-7 - TRBV5-5 - 11 TGTGCCAGCAGCACCGCCTACGAGCAGTACTTC CASSTAYEQYF
TRBJ1-6 - TRBV19 TRBD1 15 TGTGCCAGTAGTATTTCCCGGGACAGCAGAGGCCCCCTCCACTTT CASSISRDSRGPLHF
TRBJ1-1 - TRBV6-4 - 15 TGTGCCAGCAGTGACTCGATCGGGCCGGGGAGAGAAGCTTTCTTT CASSDSIGPGREAFF
TRBJ1-1 - TRBV10-3 - 14 TGTGCCATCAGAGATAGGGGCGACGGGACTGAAGCTTTCTTT CAIRDRGDGTEAFF
TRBJ2-3 - TRBV5-4 TRBD2 19 TGTGCCAGCAGCTTGGACACCGTGGGGCTAGCGGACCTCACAGATACGCAGTATTTT CASSLDTVGLADLTDTQYF
TRBJ1-4 - TRBV4-1 - 16 TGCGCCAGCAGCCGGGAGTCACGTGTCACTAATGAAAAACTGTTTTTT CASSRESRVTNEKLFF
TRBJ2-7 once TRBV5-1 - 16 TGCGCCAGCAGCTCATTAAGCGGGACAATCATGAACGAGCAGTACTTC CASSSLSGTIMNEQYF
TRBJ2-1 - TRBV7-6 - 12 TGTGCCAGCAGCTTAGGAGGCTATGAGCAGTTCTTC CASSLGGYEQFF
TRBJ2-7 - TRBV28 - 15 TGTGCCAGCAGTACCCCAGGACAGAGCTCCTACGAGCAGTACTTC CASSTPGQSSYEQYF
TRBJ1-1 - TRBV6-5 - 13 TGTGCCAGCAGCGGGGGCTTCTTCACTGAAGCTTTCTTT CASSGGFFTEAFF
TRBJ2-7 - TRBV9 - 14 TGTGCCAGCAGCGTAGATCCCTCCAGCTACGAGCAGTACTTC CASSVDPSSYEQYF